The 3 T cell receptor beta chains listed next were all sequenced from one sample in a study of cytomegalovirus exposure and HLA in healthy donors. Primers: 60 Vbeta forward and 13 Jbeta reverse. Sequencing used immunoSEQ multiplex PCR; TCRdb keeps in-frame clones, though not all of them. Of 100,000 to 150,000 clones in the sample, 80% were seen once. Sequencing was performed on PBMCs. Source of these receptors: a female donor in good health and CMV-seronegative.

The chain joins TRBV2 to TRBJ2-7; tentative D call: TRBD2 (5 bases). Germline CDR1 SNHLY, CDR2 FYNNEI. CDR3 size: 15 residues. The V end lost 1 base, the J end lost 0 bases, and 10 bases lay between the germline ends. The CDR3 DNA is TGTGCCAGCAGTGAAGAACGGACTTACTCCTACGAGCAGTACTTC. Amino acid sequence: CASSEERTYSYEQYF.

The chain combines TRBV7-9 with TRBJ2-2; TRBD2 might be the D (6 bases). Trimming stripped 6 bases from V and 7 bases from J, with 21 bases between. The CDR3 loop spans 16 amino acids. Germline CDR1 SEHNR, CDR2 FQNEAQ (reference sequence). CDR3 loop: CASRASTGEENGELFF. Written as DNA, the CDR3 is TGTGCCAGCAGAGCATCTACCGGGGAGGAAAACGGGGAGCTGTTTTTT.

The chain employs TRBV30 and TRBJ1-3; D is possibly TRBD1 (5 bases). The germline V gene encodes CDR1 GTSNPN and CDR2 SVGIG (reference sequence). The CDR3 loop spans 14 amino acids. V lost 3 bases, J lost 2 bases, and 11 bases lay in between. CDR3 sequence: CAWRGGAPGNTIYF. In DNA form, the CDR3 reads TGTGCCTGGAGGGGAGGGGCCCCTGGAAACACCATATATTTT.